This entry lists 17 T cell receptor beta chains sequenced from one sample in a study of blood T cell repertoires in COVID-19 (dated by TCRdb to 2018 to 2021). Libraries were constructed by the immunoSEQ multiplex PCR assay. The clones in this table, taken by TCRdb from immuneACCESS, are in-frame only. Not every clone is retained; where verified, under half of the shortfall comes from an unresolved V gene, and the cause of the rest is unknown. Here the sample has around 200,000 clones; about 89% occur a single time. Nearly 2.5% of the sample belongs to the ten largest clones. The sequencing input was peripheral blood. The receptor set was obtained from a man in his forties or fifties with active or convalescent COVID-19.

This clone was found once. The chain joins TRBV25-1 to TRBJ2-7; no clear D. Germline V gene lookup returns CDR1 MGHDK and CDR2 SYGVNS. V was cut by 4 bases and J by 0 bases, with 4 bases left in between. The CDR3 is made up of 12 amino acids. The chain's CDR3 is CASSGSSYEQYF. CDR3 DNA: TGTGCCAGCAGTGGGAGCTCCTACGAGCAGTACTTC.

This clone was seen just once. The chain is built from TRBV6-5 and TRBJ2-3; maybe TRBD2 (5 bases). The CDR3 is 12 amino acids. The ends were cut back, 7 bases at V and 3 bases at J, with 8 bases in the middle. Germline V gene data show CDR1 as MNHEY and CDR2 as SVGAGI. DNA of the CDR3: TGTGCCAGCACGGCGGGTACAGATACGCAGTATTTT. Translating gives CASTAGTDTQYF.

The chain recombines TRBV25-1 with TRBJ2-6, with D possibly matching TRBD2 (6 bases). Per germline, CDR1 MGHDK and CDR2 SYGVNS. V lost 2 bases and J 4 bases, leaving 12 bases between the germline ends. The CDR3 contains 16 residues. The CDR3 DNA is TGTGCCAGCAGTGAACAACGGGGGACCGGGGCCAACGTCCTGACTTTC. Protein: CASSEQRGTGANVLTF.

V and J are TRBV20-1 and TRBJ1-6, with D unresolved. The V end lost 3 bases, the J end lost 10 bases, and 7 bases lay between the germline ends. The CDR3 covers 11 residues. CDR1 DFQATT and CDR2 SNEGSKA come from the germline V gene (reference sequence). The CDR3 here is CSASTDSPLHF. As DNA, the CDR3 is TGCAGTGCTAGTACAGACTCACCCCTCCACTTT.

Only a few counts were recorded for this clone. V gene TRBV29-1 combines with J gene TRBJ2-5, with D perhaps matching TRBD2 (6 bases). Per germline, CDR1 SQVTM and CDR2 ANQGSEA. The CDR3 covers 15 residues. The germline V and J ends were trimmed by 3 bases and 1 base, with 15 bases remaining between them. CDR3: CSVDPRLGTQETQYF. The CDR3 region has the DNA TGCAGCGTTGATCCCCGACTAGGGACCCAAGAGACCCAGTACTTC. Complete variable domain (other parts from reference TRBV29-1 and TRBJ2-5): SAVISQKPSRDICQRGTSLTIQCQVDSQVTMMFWYRQQPGQSLTLIATANQGSEATYESGFVIDKFPISRPNLTFSTLTVSNMSPEDSSIYLCSVDPRLGTQETQYFGPGTRLLVL.

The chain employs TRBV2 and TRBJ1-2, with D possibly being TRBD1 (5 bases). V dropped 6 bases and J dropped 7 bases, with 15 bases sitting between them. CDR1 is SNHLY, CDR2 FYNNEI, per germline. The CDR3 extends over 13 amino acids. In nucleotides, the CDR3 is TGTGCCAGCAGCTTCCAGGGCGTGAGTGGCTACACCTTC. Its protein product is CASSFQGVSGYTF.

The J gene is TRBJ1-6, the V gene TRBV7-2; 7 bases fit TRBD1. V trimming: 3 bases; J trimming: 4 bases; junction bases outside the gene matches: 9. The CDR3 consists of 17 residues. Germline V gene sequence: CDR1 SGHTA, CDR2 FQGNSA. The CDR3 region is CASSFGIDRAYNSPLHF. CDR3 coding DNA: TGTGCCAGCAGCTTTGGGATTGACAGGGCGTATAATTCACCCCTCCACTTT.

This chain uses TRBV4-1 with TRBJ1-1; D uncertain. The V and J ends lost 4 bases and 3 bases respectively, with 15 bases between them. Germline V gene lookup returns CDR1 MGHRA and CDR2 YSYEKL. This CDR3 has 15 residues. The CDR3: CASSPSSGLDTEAFF. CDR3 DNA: TGCGCCAGCAGCCCTAGTTCTGGGTTGGACACTGAAGCTTTCTTT.

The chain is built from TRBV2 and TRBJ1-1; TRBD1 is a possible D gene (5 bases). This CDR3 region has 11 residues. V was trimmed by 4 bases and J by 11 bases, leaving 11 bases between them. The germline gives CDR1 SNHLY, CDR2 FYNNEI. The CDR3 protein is CASSGGTYAFF. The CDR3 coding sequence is TGTGCCAGCAGTGGAGGGACTTACGCTTTCTTT.

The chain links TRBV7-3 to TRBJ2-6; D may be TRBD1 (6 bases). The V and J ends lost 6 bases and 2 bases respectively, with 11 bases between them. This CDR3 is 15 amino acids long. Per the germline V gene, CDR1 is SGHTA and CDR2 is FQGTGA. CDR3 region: CASSSGVAGANVLTF. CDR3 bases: TGTGCCAGCAGTTCAGGGGTTGCTGGGGCCAACGTCCTGACTTTC.

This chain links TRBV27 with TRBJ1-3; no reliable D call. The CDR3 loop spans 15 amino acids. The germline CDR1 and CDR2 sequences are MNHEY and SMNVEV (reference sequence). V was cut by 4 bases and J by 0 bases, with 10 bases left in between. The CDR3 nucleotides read TGTGCCAGCAGTTCGGGCCGGGGCTCTGGAAACACCATATATTTT. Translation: CASSSGRGSGNTIYF.

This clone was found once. CDR3 sequence (DNA): TGTGCCAGCAGCCCCCGGACAGGGACCACTGAAGCTTTCTTT. Protein: CASSPRTGTTEAFF. This rearrangement joins TRBV7-3 to TRBJ1-1; 8 bases fit TRBD1. After removal of 5 bases from V and 4 bases from J, the junction contained 6 bases not matched to a gene. The CDR3 length is 14 residues. Germline loops: CDR1 SGHTA, CDR2 FQGTGA.

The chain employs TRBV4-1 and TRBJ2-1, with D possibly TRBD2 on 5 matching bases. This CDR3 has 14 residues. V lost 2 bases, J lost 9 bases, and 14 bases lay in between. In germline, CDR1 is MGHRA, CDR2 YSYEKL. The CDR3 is CASSQPLERSEQFF. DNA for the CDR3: TGCGCCAGCAGCCAACCACTAGAACGGAGTGAGCAGTTCTTC.

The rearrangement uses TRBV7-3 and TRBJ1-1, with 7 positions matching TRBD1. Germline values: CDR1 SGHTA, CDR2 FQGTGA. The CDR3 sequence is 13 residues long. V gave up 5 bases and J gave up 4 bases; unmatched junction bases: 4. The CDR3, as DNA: TGTGCCAGCAGCCCGAGGGGGCTCACTGAAGCTTTCTTT. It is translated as CASSPRGLTEAFF.

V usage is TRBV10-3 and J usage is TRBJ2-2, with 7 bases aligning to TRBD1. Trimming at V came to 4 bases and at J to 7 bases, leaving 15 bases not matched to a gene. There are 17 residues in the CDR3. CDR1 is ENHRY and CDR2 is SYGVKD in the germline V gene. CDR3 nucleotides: TGTGCCATCAGTGGATTACCGGGACAGAGAAGGATCGGGGAGCTGTTTTTT. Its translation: CAISGLPGQRRIGELFF.

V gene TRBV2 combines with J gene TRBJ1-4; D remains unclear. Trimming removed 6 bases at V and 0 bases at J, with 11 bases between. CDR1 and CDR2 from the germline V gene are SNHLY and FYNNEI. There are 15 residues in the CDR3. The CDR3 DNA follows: TGTGCCAGCAGCAAAACAGATGCAACTAATGAAAAACTGTTTTTT. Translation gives CASSKTDATNEKLFF.

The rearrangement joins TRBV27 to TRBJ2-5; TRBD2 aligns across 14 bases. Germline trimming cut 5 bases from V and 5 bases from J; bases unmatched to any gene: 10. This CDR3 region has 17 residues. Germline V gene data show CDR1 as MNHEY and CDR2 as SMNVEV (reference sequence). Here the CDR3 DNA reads TGTGCCAGCAGTCGAAGACTAGCGGGGGGGCCCCGCGAGACCCAGTACTTC. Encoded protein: CASSRRLAGGPRETQYF.